This record covers a single TCR beta chain. This table comes from immunoSEQ multiplex PCR, and its TCRdb copy is limited to in-frame clones, with some not included. In the table there are about 48,000 clones, just over 85% of which are singletons. This specimen belongs to a study of T cell changes during pregnancy in multiple sclerosis. CDR3 size: 13 residues. CDR1 and CDR2 from the germline V gene are SGHTA and FQGNSA. V was clipped by 5 bases and J by 7 bases; unmatched bases: 7. Here the sequenced sample was CD4+ T cells from peripheral blood mononuclear cells, taken in the second trimester of pregnancy. The V and J genes are TRBV7-2 and TRBJ2-7; 8 positions match TRBD2. This clonotype was sampled from a female donor with multiple sclerosis, enrolled in a pregnancy study. DNA of the CDR3: TGTGCCAGCAGCGCCCGACTAGCGCGAGAGCAGTACTTC. Amino acids: CASSARLAREQYF. The full variable domain, its missing parts supplied by reference TRBV7-2 and TRBJ2-7, is GAGVSQSPSNKVTEKGKDVELRCDPISGHTALYWYRQSLGQGLEFLIYFQGNSAPDKSGLPSDRFSAERTGGSVSTLTIQRTQQEDSAVYLCASSARLAREQYFGPGTRLTVT.